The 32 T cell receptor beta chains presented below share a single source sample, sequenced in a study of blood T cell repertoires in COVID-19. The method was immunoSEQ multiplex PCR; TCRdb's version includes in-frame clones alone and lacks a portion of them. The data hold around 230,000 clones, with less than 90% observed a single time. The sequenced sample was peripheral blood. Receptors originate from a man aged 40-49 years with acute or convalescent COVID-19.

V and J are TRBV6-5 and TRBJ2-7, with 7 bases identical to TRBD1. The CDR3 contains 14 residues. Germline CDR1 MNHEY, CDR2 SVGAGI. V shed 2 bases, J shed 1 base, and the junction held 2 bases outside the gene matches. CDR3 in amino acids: CASSYRRGSYEQYF. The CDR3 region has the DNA TGTGCCAGCAGTTACCGCAGGGGGTCCTACGAGCAGTACTTC.

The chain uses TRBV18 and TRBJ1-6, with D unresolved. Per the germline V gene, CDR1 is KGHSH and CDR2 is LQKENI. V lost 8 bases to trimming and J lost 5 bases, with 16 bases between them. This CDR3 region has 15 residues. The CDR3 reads CASAKGPGNNSPLHF. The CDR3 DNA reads TGTGCCAGCGCTAAAGGTCCGGGAAATAATTCACCCCTCCACTTT.

The CDR3 coding sequence is TGTGCCAGCTCCCTTAGCTCCGGGGGAGGCTACACCTTC. Translating it yields CASSLSSGGGYTF. J is TRBJ1-2 and V is TRBV18; D is perhaps TRBD1 (5 bases). V lost 6 bases and J 8 bases, leaving 16 bases between the germline ends. The germline CDR1 and CDR2 sequences are KGHSH and LQKENI. The CDR3 is made up of 13 amino acids.

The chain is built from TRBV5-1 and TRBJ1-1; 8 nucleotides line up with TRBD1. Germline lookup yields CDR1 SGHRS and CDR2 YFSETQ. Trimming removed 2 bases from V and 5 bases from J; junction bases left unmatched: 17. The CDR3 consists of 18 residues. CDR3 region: CASSFPVGQESVRTEAFF. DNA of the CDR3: TGCGCCAGCAGCTTCCCGGTGGGACAGGAGAGCGTCCGTACTGAAGCTTTCTTT.

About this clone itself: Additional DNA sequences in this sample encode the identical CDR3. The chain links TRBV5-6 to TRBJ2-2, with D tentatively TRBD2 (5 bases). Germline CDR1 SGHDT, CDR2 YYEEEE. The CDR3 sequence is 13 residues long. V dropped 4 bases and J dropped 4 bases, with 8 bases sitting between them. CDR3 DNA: TGTGCCAGCAGCCTTGGAGGCACCGGGGAGCTGTTTTTT. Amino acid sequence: CASSLGGTGELFF.

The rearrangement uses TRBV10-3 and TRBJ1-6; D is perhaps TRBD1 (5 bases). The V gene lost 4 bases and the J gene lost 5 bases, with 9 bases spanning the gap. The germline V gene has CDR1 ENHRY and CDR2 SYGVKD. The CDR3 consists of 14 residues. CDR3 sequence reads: CAISGPGDNSPLHF. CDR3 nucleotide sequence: TGTGCCATCAGTGGGCCGGGGGATAATTCACCCCTCCACTTT.

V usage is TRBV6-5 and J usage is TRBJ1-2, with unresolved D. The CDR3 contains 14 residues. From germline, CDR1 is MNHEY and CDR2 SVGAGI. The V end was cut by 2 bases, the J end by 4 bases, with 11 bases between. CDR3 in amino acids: CASSYGSVPYGYTF. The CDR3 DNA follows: TGTGCCAGCAGTTACGGTTCGGTACCCTATGGCTACACCTTC.

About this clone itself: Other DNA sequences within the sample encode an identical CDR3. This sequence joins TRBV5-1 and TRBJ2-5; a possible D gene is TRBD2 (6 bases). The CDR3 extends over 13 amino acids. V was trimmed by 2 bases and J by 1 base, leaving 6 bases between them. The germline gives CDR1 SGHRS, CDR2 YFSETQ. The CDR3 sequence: CASSFGGQETQYF. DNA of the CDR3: TGCGCCAGCAGCTTCGGGGGCCAAGAGACCCAGTACTTC.

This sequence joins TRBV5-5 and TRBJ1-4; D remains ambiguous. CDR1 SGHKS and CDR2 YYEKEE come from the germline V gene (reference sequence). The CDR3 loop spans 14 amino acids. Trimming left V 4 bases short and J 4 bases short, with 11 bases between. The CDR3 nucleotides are TGTGCCAGCAGCCAGCTACAGAATAATGAAAAACTGTTTTTT. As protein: CASSQLQNNEKLFF.

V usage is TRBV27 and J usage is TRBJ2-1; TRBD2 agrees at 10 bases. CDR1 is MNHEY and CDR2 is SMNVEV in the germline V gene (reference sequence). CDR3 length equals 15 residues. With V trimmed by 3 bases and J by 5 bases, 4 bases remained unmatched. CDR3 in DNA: TGTGCCAGCAGTTTGGGGACTAGCGCCCACAATGAGCAGTTCTTC. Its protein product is CASSLGTSAHNEQFF.

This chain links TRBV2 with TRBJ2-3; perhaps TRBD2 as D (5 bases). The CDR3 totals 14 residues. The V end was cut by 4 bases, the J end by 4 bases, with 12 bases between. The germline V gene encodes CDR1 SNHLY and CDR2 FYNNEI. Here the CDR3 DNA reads TGTGCCAGCAGTGCGAGGGCTAGGTCAGATACGCAGTATTTT. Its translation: CASSARARSDTQYF.

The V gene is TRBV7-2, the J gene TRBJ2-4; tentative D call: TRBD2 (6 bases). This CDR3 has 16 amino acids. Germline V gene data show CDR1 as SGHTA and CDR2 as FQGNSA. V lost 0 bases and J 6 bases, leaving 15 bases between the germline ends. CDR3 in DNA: TGTGCCAGCAGCTTAGCCCCCCCGGGGGTTGGAAACATTCAGTACTTC. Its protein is CASSLAPPGVGNIQYF.

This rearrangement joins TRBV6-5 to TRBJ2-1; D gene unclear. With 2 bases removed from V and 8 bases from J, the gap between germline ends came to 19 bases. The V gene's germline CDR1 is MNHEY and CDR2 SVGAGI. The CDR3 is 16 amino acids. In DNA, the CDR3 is TGTGCCAGCAGTTACACTCCCTCGCTTAACGTCGATGAGCAGTTCTTC. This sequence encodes CASSYTPSLNVDEQFF.

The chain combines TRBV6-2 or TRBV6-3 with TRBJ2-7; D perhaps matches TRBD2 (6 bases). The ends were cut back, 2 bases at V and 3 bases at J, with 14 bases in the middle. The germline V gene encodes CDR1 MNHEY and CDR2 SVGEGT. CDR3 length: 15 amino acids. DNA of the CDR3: TGTGCCAGCAGTTACAACGCGGGAATTTACTACGAGCAGTACTTC. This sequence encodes CASSYNAGIYYEQYF.

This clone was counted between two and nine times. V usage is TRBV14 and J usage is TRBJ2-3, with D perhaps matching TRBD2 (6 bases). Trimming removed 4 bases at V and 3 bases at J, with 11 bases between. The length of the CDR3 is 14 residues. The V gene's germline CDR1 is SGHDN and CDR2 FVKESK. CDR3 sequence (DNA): TGTGCCAGCAGCCCCCGACTAGTGACAGATACGCAGTATTTT. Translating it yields CASSPRLVTDTQYF.

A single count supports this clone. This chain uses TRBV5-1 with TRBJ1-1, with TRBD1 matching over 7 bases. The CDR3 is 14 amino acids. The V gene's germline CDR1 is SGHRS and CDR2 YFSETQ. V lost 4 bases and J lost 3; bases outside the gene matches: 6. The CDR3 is CASSNQGQYTEAFF. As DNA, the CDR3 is TGCGCCAGCAGCAACCAGGGACAGTACACTGAAGCTTTCTTT. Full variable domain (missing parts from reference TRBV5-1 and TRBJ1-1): KAGVTQTPRYLIKTRGQQVTLSCSPISGHRSVSWYQQTPGQGLQFLFEYFSETQRNKGNFPGRFSGRQFSNSRSEMNVSTLELGDSALYLCASSNQGQYTEAFFGQGTRLTVV.

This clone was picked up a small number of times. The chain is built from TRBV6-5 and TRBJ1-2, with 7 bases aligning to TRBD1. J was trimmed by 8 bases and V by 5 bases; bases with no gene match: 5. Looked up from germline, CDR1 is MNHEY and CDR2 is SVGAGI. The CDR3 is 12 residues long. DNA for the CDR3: TGTGCCAGCAGTCGAGACAGGGACGGCTACACCTTC. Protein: CASSRDRDGYTF.

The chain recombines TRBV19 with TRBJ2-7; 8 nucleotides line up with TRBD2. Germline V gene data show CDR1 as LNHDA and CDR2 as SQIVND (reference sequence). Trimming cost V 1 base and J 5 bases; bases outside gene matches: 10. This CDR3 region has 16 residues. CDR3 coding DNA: TGTGCCAGTAGTATAGGGAGCGGGAGTGTTTCCCACGAGCAGTACTTC. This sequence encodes CASSIGSGSVSHEQYF.

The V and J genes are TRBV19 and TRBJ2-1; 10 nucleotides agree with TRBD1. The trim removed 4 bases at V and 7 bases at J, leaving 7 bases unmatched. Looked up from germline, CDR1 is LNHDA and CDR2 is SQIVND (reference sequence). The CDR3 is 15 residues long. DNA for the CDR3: TGTGCCAGTAGTAACAGACAGGGGGCAAAGAATGAGCAGTTCTTC. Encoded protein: CASSNRQGAKNEQFF.

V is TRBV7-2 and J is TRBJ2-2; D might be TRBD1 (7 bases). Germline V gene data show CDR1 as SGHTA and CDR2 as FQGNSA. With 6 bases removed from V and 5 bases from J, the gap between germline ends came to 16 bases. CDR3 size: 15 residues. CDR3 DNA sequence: TGTGCCAGCAGGAACGAACAGGGGAGGACCGGGGAGCTGTTTTTT. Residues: CASRNEQGRTGELFF. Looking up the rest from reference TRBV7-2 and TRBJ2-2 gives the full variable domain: GAGVSQSPSNKVTEKGKDVELRCDPISGHTALYWYRQSLGQGLEFLIYFQGNSAPDKSGLPSDRFSAERTGGSVSTLTIQRTQQEDSAVYLCASRNEQGRTGELFFGEGSRLTVL.

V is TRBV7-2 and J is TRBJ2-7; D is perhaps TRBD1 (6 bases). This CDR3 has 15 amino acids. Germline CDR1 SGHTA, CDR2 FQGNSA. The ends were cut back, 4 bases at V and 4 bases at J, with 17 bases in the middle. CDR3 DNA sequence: TGTGCCAGCAGCTCCTCACTCCGACAGGTTTACGAGCAGTACTTC. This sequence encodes CASSSSLRQVYEQYF.

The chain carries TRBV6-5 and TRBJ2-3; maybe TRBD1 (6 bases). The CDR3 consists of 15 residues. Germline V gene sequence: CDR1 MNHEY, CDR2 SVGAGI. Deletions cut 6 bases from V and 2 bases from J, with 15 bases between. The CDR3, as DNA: TGTGCCAGCAGATTGGAAAGGGGGTCCACAGATACGCAGTATTTT. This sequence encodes CASRLERGSTDTQYF.

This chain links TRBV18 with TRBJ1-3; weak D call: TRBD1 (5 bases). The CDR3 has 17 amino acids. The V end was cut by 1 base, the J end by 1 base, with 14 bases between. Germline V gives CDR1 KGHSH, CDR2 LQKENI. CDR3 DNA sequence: TGTGCCAGCTCACCACTTTCATCACGGGGGTCTGGAAACACCATATATTTT. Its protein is CASSPLSSRGSGNTIYF.

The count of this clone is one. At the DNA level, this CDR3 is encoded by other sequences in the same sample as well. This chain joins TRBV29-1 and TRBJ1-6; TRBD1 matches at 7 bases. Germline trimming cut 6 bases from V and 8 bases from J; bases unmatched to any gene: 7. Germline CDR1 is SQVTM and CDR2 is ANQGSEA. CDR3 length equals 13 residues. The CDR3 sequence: CSVSDREDSPLHF. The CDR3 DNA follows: TGCAGCGTCTCCGACAGGGAAGATTCACCCCTCCACTTT.

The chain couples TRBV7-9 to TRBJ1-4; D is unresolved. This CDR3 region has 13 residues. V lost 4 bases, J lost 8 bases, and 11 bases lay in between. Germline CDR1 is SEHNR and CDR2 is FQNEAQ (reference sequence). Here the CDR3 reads CASSWAKREKLFF. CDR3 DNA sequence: TGTGCCAGCAGCTGGGCGAAAAGGGAAAAACTGTTTTTT. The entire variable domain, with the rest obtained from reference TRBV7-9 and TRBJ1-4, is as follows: DTGVSQNPRHKITKRGQNVTFRCDPISEHNRLYWYRQTLGQGPEFLTYFQNEAQLEKSRLLSDRFSAERPKGSFSTLEIQRTEQGDSAMYLCASSWAKREKLFFGSGTQLSVL.

CDR3 nucleotide sequence: TGTGCCAGCAGCGTAGGACTAGCGGGAGGGTATCTCACAGATACGCAGTATTTT. Protein: CASSVGLAGGYLTDTQYF. This rearrangement joins TRBV9 to TRBJ2-3; 14 bases match TRBD2. Germline assignment: CDR1 SGDLS and CDR2 YYNGEE. V lost 0 bases and J lost 2; bases outside the gene matches: 5. The CDR3 sequence is 18 residues long.

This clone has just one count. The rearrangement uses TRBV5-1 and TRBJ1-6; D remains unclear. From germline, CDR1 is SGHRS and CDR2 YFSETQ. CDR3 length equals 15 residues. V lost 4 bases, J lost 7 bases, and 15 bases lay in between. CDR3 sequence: CASSLTVTGNSPLHF. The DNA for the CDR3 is TGCGCCAGCAGCCTCACTGTGACGGGAAATTCACCCCTCCACTTT.

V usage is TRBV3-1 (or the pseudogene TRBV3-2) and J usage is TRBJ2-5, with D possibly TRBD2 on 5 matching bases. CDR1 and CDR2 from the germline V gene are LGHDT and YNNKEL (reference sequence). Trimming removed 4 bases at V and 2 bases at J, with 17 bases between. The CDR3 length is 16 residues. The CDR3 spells CASSRGASGVQETQYF. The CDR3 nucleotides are TGTGCCAGCAGCCGTGGCGCAAGCGGTGTTCAAGAGACCCAGTACTTC.

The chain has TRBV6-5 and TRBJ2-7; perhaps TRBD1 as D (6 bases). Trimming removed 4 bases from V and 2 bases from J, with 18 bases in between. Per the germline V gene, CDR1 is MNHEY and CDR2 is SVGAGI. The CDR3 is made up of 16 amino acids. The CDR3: CASSSRPQGSTYEQYF. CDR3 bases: TGTGCCAGCAGTTCTCGACCACAGGGCTCTACCTACGAGCAGTACTTC.

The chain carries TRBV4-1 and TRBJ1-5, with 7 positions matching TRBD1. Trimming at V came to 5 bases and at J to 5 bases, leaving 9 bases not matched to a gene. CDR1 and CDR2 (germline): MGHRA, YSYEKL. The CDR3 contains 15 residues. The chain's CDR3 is CASSKQGKVDQPQHF. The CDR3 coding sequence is TGCGCCAGCAGCAAACAGGGGAAGGTAGATCAGCCCCAGCATTTT.

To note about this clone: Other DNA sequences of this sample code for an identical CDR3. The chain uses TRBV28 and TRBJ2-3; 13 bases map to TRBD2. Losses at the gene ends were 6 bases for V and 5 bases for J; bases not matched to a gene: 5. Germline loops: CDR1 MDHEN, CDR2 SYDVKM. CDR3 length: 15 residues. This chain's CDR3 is CASRRTSGRGDTQYF. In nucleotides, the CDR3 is TGTGCCAGCAGGCGGACTAGCGGGAGAGGAGATACGCAGTATTTT.

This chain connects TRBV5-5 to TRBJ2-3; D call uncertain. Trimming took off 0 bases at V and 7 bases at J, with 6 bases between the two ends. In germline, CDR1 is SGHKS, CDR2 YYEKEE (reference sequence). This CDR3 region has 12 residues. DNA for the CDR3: TGTGCCAGCAGCTTGGGAGCGAATACGCAGTATTTT. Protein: CASSLGANTQYF.